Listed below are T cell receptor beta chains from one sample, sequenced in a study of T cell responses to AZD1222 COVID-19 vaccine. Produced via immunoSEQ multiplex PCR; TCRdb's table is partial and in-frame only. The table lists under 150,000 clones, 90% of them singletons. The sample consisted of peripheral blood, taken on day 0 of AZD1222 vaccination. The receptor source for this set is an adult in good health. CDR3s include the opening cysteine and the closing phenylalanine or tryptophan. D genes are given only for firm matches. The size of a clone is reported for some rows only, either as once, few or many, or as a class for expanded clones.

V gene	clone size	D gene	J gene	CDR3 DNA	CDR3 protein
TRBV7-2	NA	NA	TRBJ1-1	TGTGCCAGCAGCGCGGGTCGGAACACTGAAGCTTTCTTT	CASSAGRNTEAFF
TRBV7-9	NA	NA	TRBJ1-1	TGTGCCAGCAGCTTAGTCGCACCGAACACTGAAGCTTTCTTT	CASSLVAPNTEAFF
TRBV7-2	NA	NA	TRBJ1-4	TGTGCCAGCAGCTTAGGTCAATTAGTAGGGGAAAAACTGTTTTTT	CASSLGQLVGEKLFF
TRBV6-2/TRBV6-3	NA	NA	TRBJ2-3	TGTGCCAGCAGTTCTCCCCCCGGCCTCACAGATACGCAGTATTTT	CASSSPPGLTDTQYF
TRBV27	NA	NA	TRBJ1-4	TGTGCCAGTTCGCCCTCCGACAAAACTAATGAAAAACTGTTTTTT	CASSPSDKTNEKLFF
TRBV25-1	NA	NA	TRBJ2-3	TGTGCCAGCGCGACGGCAGATACGCAGTATTTT	CASATADTQYF
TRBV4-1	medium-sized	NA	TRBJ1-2	TGCGCCAGCAGCCAAGGCCCGGGGGAGTCAGGTGGCTACACCTTC	CASSQGPGESGGYTF
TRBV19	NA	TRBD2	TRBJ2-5	TGTGCCAGTAGTTTCCTAGCGGGAGATAGTGACGGCGAGACCCAGTACTTC	CASSFLAGDSDGETQYF
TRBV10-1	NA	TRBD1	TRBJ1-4	TGCGCCAGCAGTGAGTGGGGGACAGGGGTGGAAAAACTGTTTTTT	CASSEWGTGVEKLFF
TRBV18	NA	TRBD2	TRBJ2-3	TGTGCCAGCTCACCTGATCGAGTAGCGGGAGCAGATACGCAGTATTTT	CASSPDRVAGADTQYF
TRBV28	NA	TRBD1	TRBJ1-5	TGTGCCAGCAGAAAGGACAGGGTTCACAATCAGCCCCAGCATTTT	CASRKDRVHNQPQHF
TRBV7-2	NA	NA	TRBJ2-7	TGTGCCAGCAGCTTGTTCGAGGACCCCAACGAGCAGTACTTC	CASSLFEDPNEQYF
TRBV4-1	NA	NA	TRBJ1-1	TGCGCCAGCAGCCAAGATAGGGGCACAGGGATAGCTTTCTTT	CASSQDRGTGIAFF
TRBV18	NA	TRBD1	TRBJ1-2	TGTGCCAGCTCCCCCGGACAGGACTATGGCTACACCTTC	CASSPGQDYGYTF
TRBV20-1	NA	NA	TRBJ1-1	TGCAGTGCTCGGACCTTATTAGCTTTCTTT	CSARTLLAFF
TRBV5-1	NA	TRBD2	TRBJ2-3	TGCGCCAGCAGCCCCTACGGGGGGCTAGCGGGATCCCAAGGGCAGTATTTT	CASSPYGGLAGSQGQYF
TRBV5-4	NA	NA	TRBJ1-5	TGTGCCAGCACCACGGGACCGCGCAATCAGCCCCAGCATTTT	CASTTGPRNQPQHF
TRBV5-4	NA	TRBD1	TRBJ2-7	TGTGCCAGCAGCCCTGGACAGGGGGGCTCCTACGAGCAGTACTTC	CASSPGQGGSYEQYF
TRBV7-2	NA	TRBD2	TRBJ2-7	TGTGCCAGCAGCTCCGGAGGGACGAGGGAGGGCCCCCTCTACGAGCAGTACTTC	CASSSGGTREGPLYEQYF
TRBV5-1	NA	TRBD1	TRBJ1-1	TGCGCCAGCAGCTTGGGGACAGGGACTGAAGCTTTCTTT	CASSLGTGTEAFF
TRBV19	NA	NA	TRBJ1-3	TGTGCCAGTAACCAAAACTCTGGAAACACCATATATTTT	CASNQNSGNTIYF
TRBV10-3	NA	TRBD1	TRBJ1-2	TGTGCCATCGGGACAGGGCTAGACTATGGCTACACCTTC	CAIGTGLDYGYTF
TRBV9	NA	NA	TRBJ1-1	TGTGCCAGCAGCGTAGCTCAATGGGGTTCTGACACTGAAGCTTTCTTT	CASSVAQWGSDTEAFF
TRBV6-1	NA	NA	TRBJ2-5	TGTGCCAGCAGTGAACTCGGTGGTCAGTACTTC	CASSELGGQYF
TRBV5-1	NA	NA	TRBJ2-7	TGCGCCAGCAGCTTGGGGACAGCGACCTACGAGCAGTACTTC	CASSLGTATYEQYF
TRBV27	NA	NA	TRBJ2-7	TGTGCCAGCAGTTTGGGCATTGGGAACGAGCAGTACTTC	CASSLGIGNEQYF
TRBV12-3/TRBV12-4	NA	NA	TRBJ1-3	TGTGCCAGCAGTTTAGACTCTGGAAACACCATATATTTT	CASSLDSGNTIYF
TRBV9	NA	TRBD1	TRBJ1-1	TGTGCCAGCAGCACAGGGGCTGAAGCTTTCTTT	CASSTGAEAFF
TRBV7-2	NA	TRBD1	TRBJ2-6	TGTGCCAGCAGCCCCGACAGGGTCATAACTGGGGCCAACGTCCTGACTTTC	CASSPDRVITGANVLTF
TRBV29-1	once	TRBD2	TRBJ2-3	TGCAGCGTCCACAACCTTGGCGGGGGAAGCACAGATACGCAGTATTTT	CSVHNLGGGSTDTQYF
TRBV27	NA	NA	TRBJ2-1	TGTGCCAGCAGTCCCGGTGGGGGCCCCAGCTCCTACAATGAGCAGTTCTTC	CASSPGGGPSSYNEQFF
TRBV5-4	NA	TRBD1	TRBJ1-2	TGTGCCAGCAGCCAAGACAGGGCCCACTATGGCTACACCTTC	CASSQDRAHYGYTF